A single sample is the source of the 18 T cell receptor beta chains below, sequenced in a study of beta chain features in type 1 diabetes. Expressed TCRB transcripts were sequenced because the entire RNA isolate underwent reverse transcription. The repertoire was sequenced with immunoSEQ multiplex PCR; TCRdb's copy has only in-frame clones and lacks some. This table has about 900,000 clones, about a sixth appearing once. The sample was naive CD4+ T cells from blood. The receptors derive from a woman younger than 35 in good health.

This clone turned up a few times. V usage is TRBV25-1 and J usage is TRBJ2-3, with D possibly matching TRBD2 (5 bases). The V end lost 5 bases, the J end lost 0 bases, and 15 bases lay between the germline ends. This CDR3 is 16 amino acids long. Germline V gene sequence: CDR1 MGHDK, CDR2 SYGVNS. CDR3 amino acids: CASSRASPLSTDTQYF. CDR3 in DNA: TGTGCCAGCAGTCGGGCTAGCCCGCTGAGCACAGATACGCAGTATTTT.

CDR3 in amino acids: CASSPLRLEETQYF. CDR3 sequence (DNA): TGTGCCAGCAGTCCCCTTCGACTAGAAGAGACCCAGTACTTC. This rearrangement joins TRBV28 to TRBJ2-5, with a tentative D call TRBD2 (6 bases). There are 14 residues in the CDR3. The germline V gene has CDR1 MDHEN and CDR2 SYDVKM. Between the trimmed V and J ends, which lost 5 bases and 3 bases, there was a span of 13 bases. Supplemented by reference TRBV28 and TRBJ2-5, the full variable domain reads DVKVTQSSRYLVKRTGEKVFLECVQDMDHENMFWYRQDPGLGLRLIYFSYDVKMKEKGDIPEGYSVSREKKERFSLILESASTNQTSMYLCASSPLRLEETQYFGPGTRLLVL.

The table lists this clone with a few counts. The V gene is TRBV19, the J gene TRBJ1-5; D is undetermined. V lost 5 bases to trimming and J lost 0 bases, with 11 bases between them. This CDR3 has 15 residues. Germline V CDR1 and CDR2: LNHDA, SQIVND (reference sequence). The CDR3 region is CASSPSGYSNQPQHF. In DNA, the CDR3 is TGTGCCAGTAGTCCGTCAGGATATAGCAATCAGCCCCAGCATTTT.

This clone was counted between two and nine times. The rearrangement links TRBV28 to TRBJ2-6; D gene ambiguous. This CDR3 is built from 16 residues. Germline V CDR1 and CDR2: MDHEN, SYDVKM. V shed 11 bases and J shed 1 base, with 18 bases lying between them. In DNA, the CDR3 is TGTGCCTCCGCCCGAAGTTATTCTTCTGGGGCCAACGTCCTGACTTTC. Translating gives CASARSYSSGANVLTF.

This chain joins TRBV15 and TRBJ1-2; D unclear. Trimming left V 3 bases short and J 4 bases short, with 12 bases between. Germline V gives CDR1 LNHNV, CDR2 YYDKDF (reference sequence). This CDR3 is 14 amino acids long. The CDR3 DNA reads TGTGCCACCAGCAGGCCCCGGGCCCCCTATGGCTACACCTTC. This translates into CATSRPRAPYGYTF.

This clone turned up a few times. Different DNA sequences within this sample yield the same CDR3. J is TRBJ2-1 and V is TRBV7-2; D is ambiguous. Trimming stripped 0 bases from V and 1 base from J, with 7 bases between. Germline values: CDR1 SGHTA, CDR2 FQGNSA. The CDR3 has 15 amino acids. CDR3 DNA: TGTGCCAGCAGCTTAGCACTATCGTCCTACAATGAGCAGTTCTTC. This sequence encodes CASSLALSSYNEQFF.

V and J are TRBV7-3 and TRBJ1-2; D ambiguous. Germline CDR1 reads SGHTA; CDR2 reads FQGTGA. This CDR3 comprises 12 residues. V was trimmed by 5 bases and J by 6 bases, leaving 10 bases between them. CDR3 sequence reads: CASSPTRDGYTF. The CDR3 bases are TGTGCCAGCAGCCCGACGAGGGATGGCTACACCTTC. Filled out from reference TRBV7-3 and TRBJ1-2, the complete variable domain reads GAGVSQTPSNKVTEKGKYVELRCDPISGHTALYWYRQSLGQGPEFLIYFQGTGAADDSGLPNDRFFAVRPEGSVSTLKIQRTERGDSAVYLCASSPTRDGYTFGSGTRLTVV.

This clone has more than one count but fewer than ten. V usage is TRBV9 and J usage is TRBJ2-1; possible D gene TRBD2, 7 bases. CDR1 is SGDLS, CDR2 YYNGEE, per germline. The CDR3 spans 15 residues. The germline V and J ends were trimmed by 0 bases and 6 bases, with 13 bases remaining between them. The CDR3 protein is CASSVGGRETNEQFF. The CDR3 DNA sequence: TGTGCCAGCAGCGTAGGGGGGCGGGAGACCAATGAGCAGTTCTTC.

V gene TRBV19 combines with J gene TRBJ1-2; 7 positions match TRBD1. Losses at the gene ends were 5 bases for V and 6 bases for J; bases not matched to a gene: 9. The length of the CDR3 is 14 residues. Germline values: CDR1 LNHDA, CDR2 SQIVND (reference sequence). CDR3 DNA: TGTGCCAGTAGTTCCCCACAGGGGTTTCATGGCTACACCTTC. It translates to CASSSPQGFHGYTF. The variable domain in full, with the rest retrieved from reference TRBV19 and TRBJ1-2, is DGGITQSPKYLFRKEGQNVTLSCEQNLNHDAMYWYRQDPGQGLRLIYYSQIVNDFQKGDIAEGYSVSREKKESFPLTVTSAQKNPTAFYLCASSSPQGFHGYTFGSGTRLTVV.

This clone was counted only a few times. The chain uses TRBV18 and TRBJ2-7, with D perhaps TRBD2 (5 bases). Trimming cost V 4 bases and J 2 bases, with 15 bases left between them. The CDR3 has 15 amino acids. Germline V gene lookup returns CDR1 KGHSH and CDR2 LQKENI. The CDR3 sequence: CASSLNSGTTYEQYF. DNA for the CDR3: TGTGCCAGCTCACTAAACAGCGGTACGACCTACGAGCAGTACTTC.

The sample holds a few counts of this clone. The rearrangement joins TRBV18 to TRBJ2-3, with 7 bases fitting TRBD1. From germline, CDR1 is KGHSH and CDR2 LQKENI. CDR3 length: 18 residues. The V gene end was trimmed by 5 bases and the J gene end by 0 bases; junction bases not matched to a gene: 14. The CDR3 DNA reads as TGTGCCAGCTCATCTGGACAGGAACCTAGACTCAGCACAGATACGCAGTATTTT. This codes for CASSSGQEPRLSTDTQYF.

V and J are TRBV7-9 and TRBJ1-1; 8 bases map to TRBD1. Trimming removed 5 bases from V and 1 base from J; junction bases left unmatched: 6. Germline assignment: CDR1 SEHNR and CDR2 FQNEAQ (reference sequence). This CDR3 has 15 amino acids. The CDR3 loop is CASSPGDRRNTEAFF. DNA for the CDR3: TGTGCCAGCAGCCCAGGGGACAGGAGGAACACTGAAGCTTTCTTT.

This chain connects TRBV7-3 to TRBJ2-2; D is perhaps TRBD2 (6 bases). Trimming shortened V by 2 bases and J by 0 bases, and 13 bases separated the two germline ends. Per germline, CDR1 SGHTA and CDR2 FQGTGA. The CDR3 consists of 17 residues. CDR3 DNA sequence: TGTGCCAGCAGCTTACTACGGGGAGGTACGAACACCGGGGAGCTGTTTTTT. Amino acids: CASSLLRGGTNTGELFF.

The chain has TRBV7-2 and TRBJ2-5; TRBD2 might be the D (5 bases). Looked up from germline, CDR1 is SGHTA and CDR2 is FQGNSA. The V end lost 5 bases, the J end lost 6 bases, and 19 bases lay between the germline ends. The CDR3 totals 15 residues. CDR3 amino acids: CASSPSRGGIKTQYF. CDR3 in DNA: TGTGCCAGCAGCCCCTCCCGGGGTGGCATAAAGACCCAGTACTTC.

This clone was counted only a few times. V and J are TRBV27 and TRBJ2-3; 7 bases match TRBD1. CDR1 is MNHEY, CDR2 SMNVEV, per germline (reference sequence). The length of the CDR3 is 16 residues. V was clipped by 2 bases and J by 0 bases; unmatched bases: 5. The CDR3 bases are TGTGCCAGCAGTTTAACAGGGGCATGGAGCACAGATACGCAGTATTTT. Translation gives CASSLTGAWSTDTQYF.

This chain joins TRBV4-2 and TRBJ2-3, with D possibly TRBD2 on 5 matching bases. There are 17 residues in the CDR3. The germline V gene encodes CDR1 LGHNA and CDR2 YNFKEQ. Trimming cost V 1 base and J 0 bases, with 14 bases left between them. The CDR3 is CASSQAEGVFSTDTQYF. In nucleotides, the CDR3 is TGTGCCAGCAGCCAAGCAGAGGGAGTCTTTAGCACAGATACGCAGTATTTT.

V is TRBV7-9 and J is TRBJ2-1, with 11 bases aligning to TRBD2. The CDR3 contains 15 residues. Germline V gene lookup returns CDR1 SEHNR and CDR2 FQNEAQ (reference sequence). V lost 3 bases and J lost 7; bases outside the gene matches: 5. CDR3 amino acids: CASSFRSGRGNEQFF. CDR3 bases: TGTGCCAGCAGCTTCCGTAGCGGGAGGGGGAATGAGCAGTTCTTC.

The CDR3 loop is CASSYRENTNIQYF. DNA for the CDR3: TGTGCCAGCAGTTACCGGGAGAACACTAACATTCAGTACTTC. The chain employs TRBV6-6 and TRBJ2-4, with a possible D match to TRBD2 (6 bases). Looked up from germline, CDR1 is MNHNY and CDR2 is SVGAGI (reference sequence). This CDR3 is 14 amino acids long. V lost 2 bases, J lost 7 bases, and 12 bases lay in between.